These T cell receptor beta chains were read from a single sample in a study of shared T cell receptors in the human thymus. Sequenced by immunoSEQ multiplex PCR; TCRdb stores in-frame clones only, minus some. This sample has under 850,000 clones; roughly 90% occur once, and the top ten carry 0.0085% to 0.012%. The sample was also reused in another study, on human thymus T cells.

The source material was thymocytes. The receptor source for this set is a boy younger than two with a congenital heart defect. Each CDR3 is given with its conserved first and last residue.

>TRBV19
CASSIANSYNEQFF
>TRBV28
CASSPTGDNSPLHF
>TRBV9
CASTPSDRGTNTEAFF
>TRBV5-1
CASRTPGGDGYTF
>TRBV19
CASSISGYRSYNEQFF
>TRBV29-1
CSVGGFSYNEQFF
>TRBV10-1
CASSDGLAGRTDTQYF
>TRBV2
CASSDRQDVAKNIQYF
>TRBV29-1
CSVVAGDNQPQHF
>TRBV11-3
CASRWTGATTEAFF
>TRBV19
CASSITPSGPGELFF
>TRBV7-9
CASSFRRQQETQYF
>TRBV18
CASSPIEANTIYF
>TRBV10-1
CARPGTGASVHGELFF
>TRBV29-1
CSVYPGQASNTEAFF
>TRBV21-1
CASSKAVGVSDTQYF
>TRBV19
CASRGGQGPYEQYF
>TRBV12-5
CASGLVTHSSGRSRSYNEQFF
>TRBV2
CASSWDRVNTEAFF
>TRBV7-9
CASSPTGSSNQPQHF
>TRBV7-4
CASNRGTISSYNEQFF
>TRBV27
CASMVSGDTQYF